This TCR beta chain was sequenced for a study of cytomegalovirus exposure and HLA in healthy donors. Study overall: The approximately 120 validation repertoires, a later analysis reported, used the same platform as the 666 first-cohort repertoires.

This CDR3 spans 12 amino acids. Deletions cut 8 bases from V and 2 bases from J, with 9 bases between. The V gene's germline CDR1 is SNHLY and CDR2 FYNNEI. Produced via immunoSEQ multiplex PCR; TCRdb's table is partial and in-frame only. The sample includes 110,000 or so clones, approximately 95% of them seen just once. General study results and limits: Through in vitro validation, three CMV-associated chains were shown to be specific for CMV antigens. Most sequenced TCRs were rare (though some public TCRs occurred in many donors). It was 150 to 200 TCR beta chains that were listed as cytomegalovirus-associated.

Remarks on this clone: Its target is not known.

This sequence originates from a woman between 18 and 29 years old in good health and CMV-seronegative. Sequenced material: PBMCs. The rearrangement links TRBV2 to TRBJ2-5; the D gene is possibly TRBD1 (5 bases). DNA of the CDR3: TGTGCCAGCCAACAGGAACAAGAGACCCAGTACTTC. Translating gives CASQQEQETQYF.